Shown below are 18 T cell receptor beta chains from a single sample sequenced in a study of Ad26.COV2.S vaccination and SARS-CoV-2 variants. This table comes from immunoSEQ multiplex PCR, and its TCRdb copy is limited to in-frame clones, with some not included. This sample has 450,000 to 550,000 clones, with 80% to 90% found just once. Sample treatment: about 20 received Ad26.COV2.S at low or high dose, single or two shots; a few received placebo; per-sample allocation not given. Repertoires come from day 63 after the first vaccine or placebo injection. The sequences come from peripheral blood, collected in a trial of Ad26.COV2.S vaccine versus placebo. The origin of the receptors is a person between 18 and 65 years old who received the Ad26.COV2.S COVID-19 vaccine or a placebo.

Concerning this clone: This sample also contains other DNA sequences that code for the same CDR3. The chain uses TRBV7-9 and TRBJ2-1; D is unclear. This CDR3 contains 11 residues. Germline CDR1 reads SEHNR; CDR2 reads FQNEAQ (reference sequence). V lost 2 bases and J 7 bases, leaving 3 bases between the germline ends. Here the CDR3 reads CASSLLNEQFF. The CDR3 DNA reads TGTGCCAGCAGCTTATTAAATGAGCAGTTCTTC.

Here the CDR3 reads CASSLTTGPQPLHF. The CDR3 region has the DNA TGTGCCAGCAGCTTGACGACTGGCCCTCAACCCCTCCACTTT. The rearrangement uses TRBV7-9 and TRBJ1-6; D is unclear. Germline V gene lookup returns CDR1 SEHNR and CDR2 FQNEAQ (reference sequence). CDR3 length: 14 residues. V was cut by 3 bases and J by 12 bases, with 15 bases left in between.

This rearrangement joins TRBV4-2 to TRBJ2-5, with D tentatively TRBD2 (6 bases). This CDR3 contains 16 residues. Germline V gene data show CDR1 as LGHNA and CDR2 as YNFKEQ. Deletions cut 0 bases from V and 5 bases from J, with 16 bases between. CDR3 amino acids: CASSQDSWGDWETQYF. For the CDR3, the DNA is TGTGCCAGCAGCCAAGACTCGTGGGGGGATTGGGAGACCCAGTACTTC.

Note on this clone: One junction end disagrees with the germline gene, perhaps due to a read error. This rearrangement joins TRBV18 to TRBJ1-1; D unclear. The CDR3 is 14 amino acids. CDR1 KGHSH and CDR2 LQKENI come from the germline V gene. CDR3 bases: TGTGCCAGCTCCCCACGGGAGAAGAACACTGAAGCTTTCTTT. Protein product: CASSPREKNTEAFF.

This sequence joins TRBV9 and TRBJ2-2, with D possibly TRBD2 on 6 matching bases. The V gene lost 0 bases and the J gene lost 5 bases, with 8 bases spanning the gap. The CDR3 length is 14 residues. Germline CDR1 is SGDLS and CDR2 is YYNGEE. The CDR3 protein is CASSVVSGTGELFF. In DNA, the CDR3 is TGTGCCAGCAGCGTAGTAAGCGGGACCGGGGAGCTGTTTTTT.

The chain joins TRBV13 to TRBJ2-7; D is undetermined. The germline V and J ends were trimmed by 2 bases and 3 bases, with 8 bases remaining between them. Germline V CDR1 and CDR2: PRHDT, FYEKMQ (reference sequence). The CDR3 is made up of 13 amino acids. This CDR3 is CASSLMGIYEQYF. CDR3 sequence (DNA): TGTGCCAGCAGCTTAATGGGAATCTACGAGCAGTACTTC.

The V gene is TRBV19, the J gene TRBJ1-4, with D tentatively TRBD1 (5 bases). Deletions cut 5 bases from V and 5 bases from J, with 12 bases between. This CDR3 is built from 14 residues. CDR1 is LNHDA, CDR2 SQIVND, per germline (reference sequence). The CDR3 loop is CASSDRRQNEKLFF. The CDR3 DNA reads TGTGCCAGTAGTGATAGACGACAGAATGAAAAACTGTTTTTT.

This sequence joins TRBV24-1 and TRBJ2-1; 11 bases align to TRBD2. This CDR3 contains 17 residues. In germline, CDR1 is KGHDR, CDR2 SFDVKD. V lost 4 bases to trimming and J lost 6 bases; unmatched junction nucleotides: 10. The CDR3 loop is CATSEPQTSGRPNEQFF. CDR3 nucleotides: TGTGCCACCAGTGAACCACAAACTAGCGGGAGACCCAATGAGCAGTTCTTC.

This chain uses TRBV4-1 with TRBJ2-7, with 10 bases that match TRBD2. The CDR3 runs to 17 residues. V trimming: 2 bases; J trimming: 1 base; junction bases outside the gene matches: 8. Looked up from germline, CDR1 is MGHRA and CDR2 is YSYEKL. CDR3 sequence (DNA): TGCGCCAGCAGCCAATATCAGACTAGCGGGTCGTCCTACGAGCAGTACTTC. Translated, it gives CASSQYQTSGSSYEQYF.

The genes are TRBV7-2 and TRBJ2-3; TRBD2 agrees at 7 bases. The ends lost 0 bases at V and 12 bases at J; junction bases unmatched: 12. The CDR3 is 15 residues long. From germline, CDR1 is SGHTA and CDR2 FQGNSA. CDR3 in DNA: TGTGCCAGCAGCTTAGCGCCGGGTAGCGGGCCCTCCCAGTATTTT. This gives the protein CASSLAPGSGPSQYF.

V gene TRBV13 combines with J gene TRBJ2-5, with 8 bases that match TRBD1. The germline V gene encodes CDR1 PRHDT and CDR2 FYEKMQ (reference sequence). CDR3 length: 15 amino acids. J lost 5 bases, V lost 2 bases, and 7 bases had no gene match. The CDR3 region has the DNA TGTGCCAGCAGCTTATCAGGGGGCGGATGGGAGACCCAGTACTTC. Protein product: CASSLSGGGWETQYF.

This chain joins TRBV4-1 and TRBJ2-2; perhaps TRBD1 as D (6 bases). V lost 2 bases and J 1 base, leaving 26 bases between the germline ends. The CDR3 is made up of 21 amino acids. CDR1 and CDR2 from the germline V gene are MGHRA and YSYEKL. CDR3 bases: TGCGCCAGCAGCCAAATAACCGTTGGACAGCTGATTACGTTGAACACCGGGGAGCTGTTTTTT. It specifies CASSQITVGQLITLNTGELFF.

The CDR3 DNA reads as TGTGCCAGCAGTCAGACAAACTCCTACGAGCAGTACTTC. This gives the protein CASSQTNSYEQYF. This chain uses TRBV2 with TRBJ2-7; D is unclear. V shed 5 bases and J shed 0 bases, with 8 bases lying between them. The CDR3 has 13 residues. CDR1 and CDR2 from the germline V gene are SNHLY and FYNNEI.

The CDR3 is CASSLPTGTSGRGEQFF. The DNA for the CDR3 is TGTGCCAGCAGCTTACCCACCGGGACTAGCGGGAGAGGTGAGCAGTTCTTC. This chain joins TRBV13 and TRBJ2-1; TRBD2 aligns across 14 bases. From germline, CDR1 is PRHDT and CDR2 FYEKMQ (reference sequence). The V and J ends lost 2 bases and 9 bases, in that order; junction bases with no gene match: 9. The CDR3 has 17 residues.

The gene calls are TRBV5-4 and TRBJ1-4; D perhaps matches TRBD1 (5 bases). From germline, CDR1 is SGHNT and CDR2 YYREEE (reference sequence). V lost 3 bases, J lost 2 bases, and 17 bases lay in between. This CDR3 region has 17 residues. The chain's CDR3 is CASSSGKAGPTNEKLFF. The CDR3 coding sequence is TGTGCCAGCAGCTCGGGAAAGGCGGGGCCCACTAATGAAAAACTGTTTTTT.

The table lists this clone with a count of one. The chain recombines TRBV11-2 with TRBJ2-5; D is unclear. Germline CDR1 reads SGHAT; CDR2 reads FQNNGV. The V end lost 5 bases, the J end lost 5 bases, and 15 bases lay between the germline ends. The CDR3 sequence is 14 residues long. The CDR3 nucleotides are TGTGCCAGCAGCCAAGCGATATATAAGGAGACCCAGTACTTC. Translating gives CASSQAIYKETQYF.

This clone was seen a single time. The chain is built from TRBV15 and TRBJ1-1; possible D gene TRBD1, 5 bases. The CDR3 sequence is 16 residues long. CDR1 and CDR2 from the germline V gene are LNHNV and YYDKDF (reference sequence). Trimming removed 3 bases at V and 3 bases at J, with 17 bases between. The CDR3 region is CATSRGGWGSDTEAFF. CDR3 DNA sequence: TGTGCCACCAGCAGGGGCGGTTGGGGGTCGGACACTGAAGCTTTCTTT.

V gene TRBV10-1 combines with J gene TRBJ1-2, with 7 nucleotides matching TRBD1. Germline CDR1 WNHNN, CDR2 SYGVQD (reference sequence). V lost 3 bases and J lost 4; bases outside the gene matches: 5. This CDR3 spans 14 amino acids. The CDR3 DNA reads TGCGCCAGCAGTGACCAGGGGGAGAGCTATGGCTACACCTTC. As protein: CASSDQGESYGYTF.